What follows is one T cell receptor (beta chain) and its context. What this receptor recognizes is not known. Base qualities are missing; no much larger clone stands one base away. Based on the germline V gene, the CDR1 and CDR2 sequences are SNHLY and FYNNEI. From cysteine to phenylalanine, the CDR3 is 14 amino acids long. The kept DNA is CDR3 alone, 42 bases in frame from the first base. V and J are truncated by 6 bases and 6 bases respectively, leaving an intervening sequence of 14 bases. The data belong to a study of blood T cell repertoires in COVID-19 (dated by TCRdb to the early 2020s). Notes on the research overall: Samples from collaborators originated in the United States, Italy and Spain and spanned both the acute and convalescent phases of COVID-19. The prospective study material was composed of cDNA or gDNA derived from T cells, B-cell-depleted T cells, or PBMCs. The dataset comprised deeply sampled blood TCRbeta repertoires from subjects exposed to, actively infected with, or recovered from COVID-19. The repertoires were released in a freely available public database meant as a resource for research on the immune response to SARS-CoV-2. Samples were obtained from the ongoing ImmuneRACE study (first 160 participants) and from 1,254 subjects provided by 6 global collaborators. A de-identified subject ID, COVID-19 status, age in years and sex were almost always included in the sample metadata. HLA class I and class II types, where available, came from metadata supplied by the sample provider rather than from assay-based typing. The research as a whole found: The amount of clinical and demographic metadata varied by source and participant and was provided uncurated.

Whole blood was collected in K2EDTA tubes by collaborating institutions according to the institutions' own protocols. For TCRbeta analysis, collaborators shipped samples in one of three forms: frozen whole blood, isolated PBMCs, or DNA extracted from either of those sample types. TCRbeta CDR3 regions were amplified from genomic DNA by means of the immunoSEQ Assay, a bias-controlled multiplex PCR. Processing in the source paper ran as follows. The number of nucleated cells in each sample was estimated by amplification of reference gene primers within the assay. To quantify the absolute abundance of each unique TCRbeta CDR3 rearrangement, sequence reads were collapsed and filtered. For each sample, productive Simpson clonality was calculated by taking the square root of Simpson's diversity index across productive rearrangements. What TCRdb holds here is the immuneACCESS table cut down to in-frame rearrangements. Part of the clones is not present; checked against another copy, under half of the missing clones reflect an unresolved V gene, and the others are unexplained. For V, J and clone size, that table is used; D and trimming come from the DNA. The sample includes around 220,000 clones, with 85% to 90% observed a single time. The top ten clonotypes cover 2.2% of the sample.

The sample was peripheral blood. This receptor was identified in a woman aged 45 to 65 with acute or convalescent COVID-19. The receptor chain draws on TRBV2 and TRBJ1-4; confidence is insufficient to name the D gene. In nucleotides, the sequence is TGTGCCAGCAGGCAGACCCAGGTTCATGAAAAACTGTTTTTT. This sequence encodes CASRQTQVHEKLFF.